The 26 T cell receptor beta chains reported below all come from one sample, sequenced in a study of T cells in Graves' hyperthyroidism and ophthalmopathy. RNA transcripts provided the source from which TCR beta CDR3 regions were amplified. Using the HTBI primer set, a first-round RT-PCR was run on the TCR CDR3. A single record per CDR3 protein comes from TCRdb applying MiXCR to the multiplex PCR reads. The table lists about 480,000 distinct CDR3 sequences, roughly 14% of them singletons, with around 17% in the top ten. The sequencing input was blood. The receptors here all came from a woman aged 18 to 35 with Graves' hyperthyroidism.

This clonotype was counted ten times or more. The chain uses TRBV20-1 and TRBJ2-5; TRBD2 matches 7 bases. CDR1 is DFQATT and CDR2 is SNEGSKA in the germline V gene (reference sequence). Trimming cost V 7 bases and J 5 bases; bases outside gene matches: 7. The length of the CDR3 is 12 residues. CDR3 amino acids: CSGVMGGETQYF. CDR3 DNA: TGCAGTGGGGTAATGGGGGGGGAGACCCAGTACTTC.

This clonotype showed up just a few times. This rearrangement joins TRBV7-9 to TRBJ2-5; D is possibly TRBD1 (6 bases). Germline lookup yields CDR1 SEHNR and CDR2 FQNEAQ (reference sequence). Trimming took 5 bases from V and 1 from J, leaving 11 bases between them. The CDR3 sequence is 14 residues long. The CDR3 DNA sequence: TGTGCCAGCAGCAAGACAGGTCCCCAAGAGACCCAGTACTTC. This gives the protein CASSKTGPQETQYF. Looking up the rest from reference TRBV7-9 and TRBJ2-5 gives the full variable domain: DTGVSQNPRHKITKRGQNVTFRCDPISEHNRLYWYRQTLGQGPEFLTYFQNEAQLEKSRLLSDRFSAERPKGSFSTLEIQRTEQGDSAMYLCASSKTGPQETQYFGPGTRLLVL.

This clonotype came up many times. The chain carries TRBV9 and TRBJ1-1, with D possibly TRBD1 on 6 matching bases. V lost 3 bases to trimming and J lost 3 bases, with 9 bases between them. The CDR3 runs 13 residues. From germline, CDR1 is SGDLS and CDR2 YYNGEE. The CDR3 here is CASSEPGDTEAFF. CDR3 DNA: TGTGCCAGCAGCGAGCCAGGGGACACTGAAGCTTTCTTT.

This clonotype was seen a few times. The V and J genes are TRBV5-1 and TRBJ2-6; D remains ambiguous. This CDR3 region has 15 residues. The germline V gene encodes CDR1 SGHRS and CDR2 YFSETQ. V lost 6 bases and J 0 bases, leaving 10 bases between the germline ends. This CDR3 is CASTGPNSGANVLTF. The DNA for the CDR3 is TGCGCCAGCACTGGACCGAACTCTGGGGCCAACGTCCTGACTTTC.

The table lists this clonotype with a few counts. This chain joins TRBV4-1 and TRBJ2-1, with 12 nucleotides matching TRBD2. With 4 bases clipped from V and 7 bases from J, the junction kept 5 bases outside the gene matches. The germline V gene has CDR1 MGHRA and CDR2 YSYEKL. The length of the CDR3 is 15 residues. The DNA of the CDR3 is TGCGCCAGCAGCCGTTGGACTAGCGGGATTAATGAGCAGTTCTTC. Translating gives CASSRWTSGINEQFF.

V usage is TRBV6-2 or TRBV6-3 and J usage is TRBJ1-3, with D uncertain. The CDR3 spans 12 residues. V lost 7 bases and J 4 bases, leaving 8 bases between the germline ends. Per germline, CDR1 MNHEY and CDR2 SVGEGT. This CDR3 is CASIGSGNTIYF. CDR3 DNA: TGTGCCAGCATCGGAAGCGGAAACACCATATATTTT.

The J gene is TRBJ2-1, the V gene TRBV20-1; D is ambiguous. Trimming cost V 1 base and J 0 bases, with 10 bases left between them. The CDR3 extends over 15 amino acids. CDR1 and CDR2 (germline): DFQATT, SNEGSKA (reference sequence). As DNA, the CDR3 is TGCAGTGCTAGAGGCTCCATGGGCTCCTACAATGAGCAGTTCTTC. The encoded protein is CSARGSMGSYNEQFF.

This clonotype was found many times. The V gene is TRBV12-3 or TRBV12-4, the J gene TRBJ2-3; possible D gene TRBD2, 7 bases. V shed 4 bases and J shed 6 bases, with 23 bases lying between them. The CDR3 sequence is 17 residues long. The CDR3 coding sequence is TGTGCCAGCAGTTCGCACCGACTCCGGGGGGCGCCGGATACGCAGTATTTT. It encodes CASSSHRLRGAPDTQYF.

The chain carries TRBV4-1 and TRBJ1-5; D remains unclear. The CDR3 is made up of 16 amino acids. V lost 2 bases and J 6 bases, leaving 17 bases between the germline ends. Germline lookup yields CDR1 MGHRA and CDR2 YSYEKL. In DNA form, the CDR3 reads TGCGCCAGCAGCCAACCGGGCGGAATCGTGGGTCAGCCCCAGCATTTT. This codes for CASSQPGGIVGQPQHF.

The sample holds a few counts of this clonotype. The CDR3: CASSSLAGVVEQFF. Here the CDR3 DNA reads TGTGCCAGTAGTTCCTTAGCGGGAGTGGTTGAGCAGTTCTTC. The chain links TRBV19 to TRBJ2-1; TRBD2 agrees at 9 bases. V gave up 5 bases and J gave up 9 bases; unmatched junction bases: 8. The CDR3 is made up of 14 amino acids. Looked up from germline, CDR1 is LNHDA and CDR2 is SQIVND (reference sequence).

The chain recombines TRBV27 with TRBJ2-1, with 10 bases identical to TRBD1. The CDR3 loop spans 15 amino acids. V was clipped by 5 bases and J by 8 bases; unmatched bases: 9. CDR1 is MNHEY, CDR2 SMNVEV, per germline (reference sequence). The CDR3 DNA reads as TGTGCCAGCAGTCCAACTCGACAGGGGGCATATGAGCAGTTCTTC. Translation: CASSPTRQGAYEQFF.

In its sample, this clonotype was seen many times. V and J are TRBV15 and TRBJ2-1; D is unclear. V was trimmed by 3 bases and J by 4 bases, leaving 16 bases between them. Germline CDR1 LNHNV, CDR2 YYDKDF (reference sequence). This CDR3 region has 16 residues. The CDR3, as DNA: TGTGCCACCAGCAGGGTCCCTAACGTACAATACAATGAGCAGTTCTTC. It specifies CATSRVPNVQYNEQFF.

This clonotype appeared many times. The chain employs TRBV7-8 and TRBJ1-2; D remains unclear. Germline CDR1 is SGHVS and CDR2 is FQNEAQ. The V end was cut by 0 bases, the J end by 3 bases, with 2 bases between. The CDR3 runs to 12 residues. The DNA of the CDR3 is TGTGCCAGCAGCTTAGCGCACTATGGCTACACCTTC. The encoded protein is CASSLAHYGYTF.

This clonotype was observed at least ten times. V and J are TRBV7-6 and TRBJ2-5; D unresolved. The CDR3 loop spans 15 amino acids. The ends were cut back, 1 base at V and 2 bases at J, with 11 bases in the middle. Germline V gene lookup returns CDR1 SGHVS and CDR2 FNYEAQ. The CDR3 DNA follows: TGTGCCAGCAGCTTAGTTATGAACAGACAAGAGACCCAGTACTTC. Translation gives CASSLVMNRQETQYF.

This clonotype has only a few counts. V and J are TRBV6-1 and TRBJ2-7, with no clear D. The CDR3 has 13 residues. Germline CDR1 is MNHNS and CDR2 is SASEGT. Trimming stripped 6 bases from V and 2 bases from J, with 11 bases between. The CDR3 region has the DNA TGTGCCAGCAGAGAACGCGGCACCTACGAGCAGTACGTC. This sequence encodes CASRERGTYEQYV.

Many counts were recorded for this clonotype. The chain is built from TRBV5-1 and TRBJ2-1; 8 bases align to TRBD2. The J segment lost 5 bases and the V segment lost 0 bases, leaving 10 bases of the junction unmatched. CDR3 length equals 17 residues. Looked up from germline, CDR1 is SGHRS and CDR2 is YFSETQ. DNA of the CDR3: TGCGCCAGCAGCTTGGATTTCGGAGGAGCGGGGGACAATGAGCAGTTCTTC. Translated: CASSLDFGGAGDNEQFF.

This clonotype was detected ten times or more. The chain is built from TRBV2 and TRBJ2-7; 7 bases line up with TRBD2. Looked up from germline, CDR1 is SNHLY and CDR2 is FYNNEI. The ends lost 7 bases at V and 3 bases at J; junction bases unmatched: 9. The CDR3 extends over 14 amino acids. CDR3 bases: TGTGCCAGCATCCTAGAGCCGGGGGGCTACGAGCAGTACGTC. This encodes CASILEPGGYEQYV.

The rearrangement joins TRBV27 to TRBJ2-7; possibly TRBD1 or TRBD2 for D (5 bases each). Trimming left V 7 bases short and J 5 bases short, with 18 bases between. The CDR3 extends over 14 amino acids. CDR1 is MNHEY, CDR2 SMNVEV, per germline (reference sequence). The CDR3 here is CASTLGPNSDEQYF. For the CDR3, the DNA is TGTGCCAGCACGCTGGGACCAAATTCGGACGAGCAGTACTTC.

This clonotype was seen repeatedly, ten times or more. The V gene is TRBV20-1, the J gene TRBJ1-1; a weak D match, TRBD1 (5 bases). CDR3 length: 14 amino acids. V was shortened by 0 bases and J by 1 base, with 9 bases between the two germline ends. The germline CDR1 and CDR2 sequences are DFQATT and SNEGSKA (reference sequence). CDR3 DNA: TGCAGTGCTAGAGAACGGGGGAAGAACACTGAAGCTTTCTTT. Its translation is CSARERGKNTEAFF.

This clonotype was observed a few times. The CDR3 nucleotides are TGCAGTGCTAGAGAATCCAAAGGGACAGATACGCAGTATTTT. Translated, it gives CSARESKGTDTQYF. The chain recombines TRBV20-1 with TRBJ2-3; D call uncertain. Between the trimmed V and J ends, which lost 0 bases and 3 bases, there was a span of 10 bases. The CDR3 covers 14 residues. The germline V gene has CDR1 DFQATT and CDR2 SNEGSKA (reference sequence).

The chain joins TRBV2 to TRBJ1-1; a weak D match, TRBD1 (6 bases). The germline gives CDR1 SNHLY, CDR2 FYNNEI. The CDR3 is made up of 15 amino acids. V was pared by 7 bases and J by 0 bases, with 15 bases between. This chain's CDR3 is CASIISRGLNTEAFF. In DNA form, the CDR3 reads TGTGCCAGCATCATCTCGAGGGGGTTGAACACTGAAGCTTTCTTT.

This clonotype was picked up many times. The chain couples TRBV12-3 or TRBV12-4 to TRBJ1-1; D may be TRBD1 (5 bases). CDR3 size: 12 residues. Trimming shortened V by 3 bases and J by 7 bases, and 9 bases separated the two germline ends. The CDR3 DNA reads TGTGCCAGCAGTTTCGGCGGACATGAAGCTTTCTTT. It translates to CASSFGGHEAFF.

This clonotype was counted at least ten times. The rearrangement uses TRBV2 and TRBJ2-7; possibly TRBD1 or TRBD2 for D (5 bases each). Germline CDR1 and CDR2: SNHLY and FYNNEI. This CDR3 comprises 13 residues. V was cut by 5 bases and J by 5 bases, with 13 bases left in between. In DNA form, the CDR3 reads TGTGCCAGCAGTCTCGGGACGCCGAACGAGCAGTACGTC. Translating gives CASSLGTPNEQYV.

V usage is TRBV29-1 and J usage is TRBJ1-2; no reliable D call. The V gene lost 1 base and the J gene lost 4 bases, with 13 bases spanning the gap. Germline V gene sequence: CDR1 SQVTM, CDR2 ANQGSEA. The CDR3 contains 14 residues. The CDR3 bases are TGCAGCGTTGAAGGCCGGTCTCTCTTCTATGGCTACACCTTC. Translating gives CSVEGRSLFYGYTF. Full variable domain (outside the CDR3, taken from reference TRBV29-1 and TRBJ1-2): SAVISQKPSRDICQRGTSLTIQCQVDSQVTMMFWYRQQPGQSLTLIATANQGSEATYESGFVIDKFPISRPNLTFSTLTVSNMSPEDSSIYLCSVEGRSLFYGYTFGSGTRLTVV.

This clonotype has a count of ten or more. J is TRBJ2-1 and V is TRBV7-3; 9 bases are shared with TRBD2. This CDR3 is 16 amino acids long. Germline-derived CDR1 and CDR2 are SGHTA and FQGTGA. The J segment lost 7 bases and the V segment lost 1 base, leaving 8 bases of the junction unmatched. This CDR3 is CASSLRGLAGWNEQFF. CDR3 nucleotides: TGTGCCAGCAGCTTAAGAGGGCTAGCGGGATGGAATGAGCAGTTCTTC. Full variable domain (missing parts from reference TRBV7-3 and TRBJ2-1): GAGVSQTPSNKVTEKGKYVELRCDPISGHTALYWYRQSLGQGPEFLIYFQGTGAADDSGLPNDRFFAVRPEGSVSTLKIQRTERGDSAVYLCASSLRGLAGWNEQFFGPGTRLTVL.

The chain joins TRBV5-4 to TRBJ2-1, with D perhaps TRBD1 (5 bases). Germline CDR1 is SGHNT and CDR2 is YYREEE (reference sequence). The CDR3 consists of 14 residues. With 4 bases removed from V and 7 bases from J, the gap between germline ends came to 15 bases. The CDR3 loop reads CASSPVQGENEQFF. CDR3 DNA sequence: TGTGCCAGCAGCCCTGTCCAGGGTGAGAATGAGCAGTTCTTC.